These 7 T cell receptor beta chains were all obtained from the same sample, sequenced in a study of cytomegalovirus exposure and HLA in healthy donors. In the PCR, 60 Vbeta and 13 Jbeta primers were used. The assay was immunoSEQ multiplex PCR, and TCRdb's table has in-frame clones only and misses some. Of 140,000 to 150,000 clones in the sample, 80% were seen once. Specimen: PBMCs. These receptors all come from a man aged 40-49 years in good health and CMV-seronegative.

This clone came up once. The V gene is TRBV29-1, the J gene TRBJ1-2, with 8 bases fitting TRBD1. The CDR3 sequence is 14 residues long. In germline, CDR1 is SQVTM, CDR2 ANQGSEA. With V trimmed by 0 bases and J by 3 bases, 3 bases remained unmatched. The CDR3 sequence: CSVEDEDRDYGYTF. DNA for the CDR3: TGCAGCGTTGAAGATGAGGACAGGGACTATGGCTACACCTTC.

This clone appeared a few times. The chain uses TRBV7-2 and TRBJ1-1; D unresolved. The length of the CDR3 is 13 residues. Germline CDR1 and CDR2: SGHTA and FQGNSA. Trimming pared 5 bases from V and 4 bases from J, leaving 11 bases between. CDR3 amino acids: CASSREGSTEAFF. The CDR3, as DNA: TGTGCCAGCAGCCGGGAGGGTAGCACTGAAGCTTTCTTT.

V and J are TRBV27 and TRBJ1-4; D call uncertain. There are 17 residues in the CDR3. Germline V gene sequence: CDR1 MNHEY, CDR2 SMNVEV (reference sequence). V dropped 1 base and J dropped 0 bases, with 12 bases sitting between them. This chain's CDR3 is CASSLYRSISTNEKLFF. In DNA form, the CDR3 reads TGTGCCAGCAGTTTATACCGGTCAATATCAACTAATGAAAAACTGTTTTTT.

The rearrangement uses TRBV5-1 and TRBJ1-1, with 7 nucleotides matching TRBD1. After removal of 8 bases from V and 3 bases from J, the junction contained 10 bases not matched to a gene. Germline CDR1 and CDR2: SGHRS and YFSETQ. CDR3 length equals 14 residues. CDR3 nucleotides: TGCGCCAGTTACAGGGGTGGACAGGACACTGAAGCTTTCTTT. Protein: CASYRGGQDTEAFF.

The chain recombines TRBV5-1 with TRBJ1-5; perhaps TRBD1 as D (5 bases). With 0 bases removed from V and 1 base from J, the gap between germline ends came to 5 bases. There are 14 residues in the CDR3. Germline values: CDR1 SGHRS, CDR2 YFSETQ. The CDR3 region has the DNA TGCGCCAGCAGCTTGGGACAGAGCAATCAGCCCCAGCATTTT. It encodes CASSLGQSNQPQHF.

This clone was seen just once. The rearrangement links TRBV27 to TRBJ1-1; D is possibly TRBD1 (6 bases). The length of the CDR3 is 12 residues. Trimming removed 4 bases at V and 8 bases at J, with 11 bases between. CDR1 MNHEY and CDR2 SMNVEV come from the germline V gene (reference sequence). The CDR3 bases are TGTGCCAGCAGTTCGATTGGACAGGAAGCTTTCTTT. This sequence encodes CASSSIGQEAFF.

CDR3 bases: TGTGCCACCTCAGGGGGGACAGGGTCCACAGATACGCAGTATTTT. Translated, it gives CATSGGTGSTDTQYF. The chain uses TRBV2 and TRBJ2-3; 9 nucleotides agree with TRBD1. V was pared by 10 bases and J by 2 bases, with 10 bases of the junction left unmatched. The CDR3 is 15 amino acids. Germline loops: CDR1 SNHLY, CDR2 FYNNEI.